This is a list of T cell receptor beta chains from one sample in a study of a mutant IDH1 vaccine in newly diagnosed glioma. Sequencing was performed with immunoSEQ multiplex PCR; in TCRdb, only in-frame clones are kept and a portion is missing. Counted here are about 56,000 clones, over 80% occurring once; the ten biggest clones make up 1.3% to 1.5%. These receptors have no known antigen. The specimen comprised PBMCs, sampled from a glioma patient whose treatment included an IDH1 peptide vaccine. All receptors come from a man aged 35-49 years with glioma. The CDR3 runs from the conserved cysteine through the conserved F or W. D genes are given only for firm matches. The size of a clone is reported for some rows only, either as once, few or many, or as a class for expanded clones.

few,TRBJ2-7,-,TRBV7-9,CASSLDHEQYF,TGTGCCAGCAGCTTAGACCACGAGCAGTACTTC
-,TRBJ1-2,-,TRBV28,CASSWDTNYGYTF,TGTGCCAGCAGTTGGGACACAAACTATGGCTACACCTTC
-,TRBJ2-5,TRBD1,TRBV5-6,CASSLTGQGGKTQYF,TGTGCCAGCAGCTTGACAGGACAGGGGGGGAAGACCCAGTACTTC
-,TRBJ2-1,-,TRBV6-4,CASSDPGTSLNEQFF,TGTGCCAGCAGTGATCCCGGGACTTCACTCAATGAGCAGTTCTTC
once,TRBJ2-7,TRBD1,TRBV11-2,CASTRAVGQGLFYEQYF,TGTGCCAGCACCAGGGCGGTCGGACAGGGCCTTTTTTACGAGCAGTACTTC
-,TRBJ1-2,-,TRBV6-6,CASSSGPDGYTF,TGTGCCAGCAGTTCCGGACCCGATGGCTACACCTTC
-,TRBJ2-5,TRBD2,TRBV7-2,CASSGRQIISGRGRETQYF,TGTGCCAGCAGCGGGCGTCAGATTATTAGCGGGAGGGGCCGGGAGACCCAGTACTTC
-,TRBJ2-3,TRBD2,TRBV2,CAGGLAGVLDTQYF,TGTGCCGGGGGACTAGCGGGAGTTTTAGATACGCAGTATTTT
-,TRBJ1-4,-,TRBV6-5,CASSYSAGGEKLFF,TGTGCCAGCAGTTACTCAGCGGGGGGTGAAAAACTGTTTTTT
-,TRBJ2-7,TRBD2,TRBV7-6,CASSTGLDPYEQYF,TGTGCCAGCAGCACGGGACTAGATCCCTACGAGCAGTACTTC
-,TRBJ2-7,TRBD2,TRBV7-8,CASSTSGPSYEQYF,TGTGCCAGCAGCACTAGCGGGCCCTCCTACGAGCAGTACTTC
-,TRBJ2-1,-,TRBV5-4,CASSPAGVLSYNEQFF,TGTGCCAGCAGCCCGGCCGGGGTTCTCTCCTACAATGAGCAGTTCTTC
-,TRBJ1-2,-,TRBV7-9,CASSITPEGNYGYTF,TGTGCCAGCAGCATAACCCCCGAGGGGAATTATGGCTACACCTTC
-,TRBJ2-1,TRBD2,TRBV5-6,CASSGGASGSSYNEQFF,TGTGCCAGCAGTGGGGGGGCTAGCGGGAGCTCCTACAATGAGCAGTTCTTC
-,TRBJ2-1,-,TRBV27,CASSPIRGSSYNEQFF,TGTGCCAGCAGTCCAATTAGGGGTTCCTCCTACAATGAGCAGTTCTTC
-,TRBJ2-7,-,TRBV5-1,CASSLFGSSSYEQYF,TGCGCCAGCAGCTTGTTCGGCTCAAGCTCCTACGAGCAGTACTTC
-,TRBJ2-7,-,TRBV15,CATSRAGEQYF,TGTGCCACCAGCAGAGCTGGGGAGCAGTACTTC
-,TRBJ2-1,-,TRBV2,CASSESKGVEQFF,TGTGCCAGCAGTGAATCCAAGGGGGTTGAGCAGTTCTTC
-,TRBJ2-3,-,TRBV2,CASKSGTFGGGLGTQYF,TGTGCCAGCAAGTCGGGTACTTTTGGCGGAGGGCTGGGTACGCAGTATTTT
-,TRBJ1-5,TRBD1,TRBV18,CASSPGQGAHNQPQHF,TGTGCCAGCTCCCCAGGACAGGGGGCGCACAATCAGCCCCAGCATTTT
-,TRBJ1-5,-,TRBV14,CASSHPAGSNQPQHF,TGTGCCAGCAGCCACCCGGCCGGTTCCAATCAGCCCCAGCATTTT
-,TRBJ2-7,TRBD2,TRBV4-2,CASSQALAATSYEQYF,TGTGCCAGCAGCCAAGCTCTAGCGGCAACCTCCTACGAGCAGTACTTC
-,TRBJ2-1,-,TRBV5-6,CASSFRGLTYNEQFF,TGTGCCAGCAGCTTCCGCGGGCTAACCTACAATGAGCAGTTCTTC
-,TRBJ1-4,-,TRBV5-4,CASSWSGATNEKLFF,TGTGCCAGCAGCTGGTCAGGAGCAACTAATGAAAAACTGTTTTTT
-,TRBJ1-2,-,TRBV18,CASHGVLRPNYGYTF,TGTGCCAGCCACGGCGTGCTACGCCCTAACTATGGCTACACCTTC
-,TRBJ1-2,TRBD1,TRBV19,CASSKSGTGANYGYTF,TGTGCCAGTAGCAAATCCGGGACAGGCGCTAACTATGGCTACACCTTC
-,TRBJ2-3,-,TRBV6-6,CASLTPADTQYF,TGTGCCAGCCTTACTCCCGCAGATACGCAGTATTTT
-,TRBJ2-1,-,TRBV29-1,CSVVRVPVVNEQFF,TGCAGCGTTGTAAGGGTTCCAGTGGTCAATGAGCAGTTCTTC
once,TRBJ2-1,TRBD2,TRBV4-3,CASSQDSWAGGLSDEQFF,TGCGCCAGCAGCCAAGATTCCTGGGCGGGAGGCCTTTCGGATGAGCAGTTCTTC
-,TRBJ2-7,-,TRBV5-1,CASSPTGPYEQYF,TGCGCCAGCAGCCCTACAGGGCCCTACGAGCAGTACTTC
-,TRBJ2-1,TRBD2,TRBV9,CASSATGTSFNEQFF,TGTGCCAGCAGCGCAACCGGGACTAGCTTCAATGAGCAGTTCTTC
-,TRBJ2-7,-,TRBV6-5,CASSYLYEQYF,TGTGCCAGCAGTTACCTTTACGAGCAGTACTTC
-,TRBJ2-6,TRBD1,TRBV6-4,CASSTDRVTRGSGANVLTF,TGTGCCAGCAGTACGGACAGGGTAACGAGAGGCTCTGGGGCCAACGTCCTGACTTTC
-,TRBJ2-5,TRBD2,TRBV12-5,CATAGGGSETQYF,TGTGCTACCGCCGGCGGGGGTTCGGAGACCCAGTACTTC
-,TRBJ2-3,-,TRBV7-2,CASTLGGTDTQYF,TGTGCCAGCACCCTAGGAGGCACAGATACGCAGTATTTT
once,TRBJ2-7,TRBD1,TRBV28,CASSTGQGGGRGQYF,TGTGCCAGCAGTACCGGACAGGGGGGGGGCCGTGGGCAGTACTTC
-,TRBJ2-2,TRBD2,TRBV14,CASSLRGGRNTGELFF,TGTGCCAGCAGCCTCCGCGGCGGGAGGAACACCGGGGAGCTGTTTTTT
-,TRBJ2-3,-,TRBV28,CASRFSGLGDTQYF,TGTGCCAGCAGATTTAGCGGTCTCGGGGATACGCAGTATTTT
-,TRBJ2-7,-,TRBV4-1,CASSLTSRASSYEQYF,TGCGCCAGCAGCCTCACCTCCAGGGCGAGCTCCTACGAGCAGTACTTC
-,TRBJ1-5,TRBD1,TRBV28,CASSLSEQGTQHF,TGTGCCAGCAGTTTATCGGAACAGGGGACCCAGCATTTT
few,TRBJ2-7,-,TRBV2,CASKTLGSSYEQYF,TGTGCCAGCAAGACTTTAGGGAGCTCCTACGAGCAGTACTTC
-,TRBJ1-2,TRBD1,TRBV19,CASSPGQGASYGYTF,TGTGCCAGTAGTCCGGGGCAGGGGGCTTCCTATGGCTACACCTTC
-,TRBJ2-7,TRBD2,TRBV7-3,CASSLTGAGGVYEQYF,TGTGCCAGCAGCTTAACTGGCGCGGGAGGCGTCTACGAGCAGTACTTC
-,TRBJ2-7,-,TRBV28,CASSSQPSYEQYF,TGTGCCAGCAGTTCCCAGCCCTCCTACGAGCAGTACTTC
-,TRBJ1-5,-,TRBV5-1,CASSLEGGGGQPQHF,TGCGCCAGCAGCTTGGAAGGGGGGGGAGGACAGCCCCAGCATTTT